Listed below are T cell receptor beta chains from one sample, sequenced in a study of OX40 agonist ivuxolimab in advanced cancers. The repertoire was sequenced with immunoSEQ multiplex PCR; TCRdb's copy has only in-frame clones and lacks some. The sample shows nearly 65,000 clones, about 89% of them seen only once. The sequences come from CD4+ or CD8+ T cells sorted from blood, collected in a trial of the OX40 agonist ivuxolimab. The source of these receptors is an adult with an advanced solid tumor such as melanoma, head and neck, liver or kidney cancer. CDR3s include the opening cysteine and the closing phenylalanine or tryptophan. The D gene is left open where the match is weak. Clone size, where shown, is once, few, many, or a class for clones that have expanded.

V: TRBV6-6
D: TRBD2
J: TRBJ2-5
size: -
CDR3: CASTLAGGAAVETQYF
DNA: TGTGCCAGCACCCTAGCCGGGGGGGCCGCTGTAGAGACCCAGTACTTC

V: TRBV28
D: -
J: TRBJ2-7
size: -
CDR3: CASRGLLSYEQYF
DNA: TGTGCCAGCAGAGGTCTCCTCTCCTACGAGCAGTACTTC

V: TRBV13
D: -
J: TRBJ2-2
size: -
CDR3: CASSSVTANTGELFF
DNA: TGTGCCAGCAGTTCTGTGACGGCGAACACCGGGGAGCTGTTTTTT

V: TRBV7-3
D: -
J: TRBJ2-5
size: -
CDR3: CASSAGAQETQYF
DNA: TGTGCCAGCAGCGCCGGGGCCCAAGAGACCCAGTACTTC

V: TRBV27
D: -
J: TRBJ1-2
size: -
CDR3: CASAPAGLKGYTF
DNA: TGTGCCAGTGCCCCGGCGGGATTAAAGGGCTACACCTTC

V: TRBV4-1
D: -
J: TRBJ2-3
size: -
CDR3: CASSQDLTPEVTDTQYF
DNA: TGCGCCAGCAGCCAAGATCTCACCCCGGAGGTCACAGATACGCAGTATTTT

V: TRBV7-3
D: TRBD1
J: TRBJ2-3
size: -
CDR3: CASSSGQGTDTQYF
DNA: TGTGCCAGCAGCTCCGGACAGGGAACAGATACGCAGTATTTT

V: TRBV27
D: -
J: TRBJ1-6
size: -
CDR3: CASTDSNSYNSPLHF
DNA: TGTGCCAGCACCGACAGTAACTCCTATAATTCACCCCTCCACTTT

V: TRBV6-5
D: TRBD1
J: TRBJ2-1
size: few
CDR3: CASSPTGGGYNEQFF
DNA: TGTGCCAGCAGCCCGACAGGGGGCGGGTACAATGAGCAGTTCTTC

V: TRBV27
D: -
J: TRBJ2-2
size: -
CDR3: CASGVNTGELFF
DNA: TGTGCCAGCGGGGTGAACACCGGGGAGCTGTTTTTT

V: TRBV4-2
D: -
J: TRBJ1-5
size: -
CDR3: CASSQEETRYSNQPQHF
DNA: TGTGCCAGCAGCCAAGAAGAAACAAGATATAGCAATCAGCCCCAGCATTTT